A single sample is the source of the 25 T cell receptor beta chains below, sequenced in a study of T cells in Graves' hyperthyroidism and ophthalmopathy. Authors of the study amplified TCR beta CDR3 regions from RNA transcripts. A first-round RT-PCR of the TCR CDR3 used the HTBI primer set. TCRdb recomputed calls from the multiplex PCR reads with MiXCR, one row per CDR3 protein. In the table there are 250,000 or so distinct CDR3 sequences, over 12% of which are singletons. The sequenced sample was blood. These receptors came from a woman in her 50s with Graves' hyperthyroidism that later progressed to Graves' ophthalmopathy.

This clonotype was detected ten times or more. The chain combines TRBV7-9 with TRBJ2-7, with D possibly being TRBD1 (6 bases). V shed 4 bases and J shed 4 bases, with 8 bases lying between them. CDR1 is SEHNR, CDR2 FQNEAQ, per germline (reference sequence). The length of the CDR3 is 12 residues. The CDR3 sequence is CASSSTGYEQYF. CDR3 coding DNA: TGTGCCAGCAGCTCCACAGGGTACGAGCAGTACTTC.

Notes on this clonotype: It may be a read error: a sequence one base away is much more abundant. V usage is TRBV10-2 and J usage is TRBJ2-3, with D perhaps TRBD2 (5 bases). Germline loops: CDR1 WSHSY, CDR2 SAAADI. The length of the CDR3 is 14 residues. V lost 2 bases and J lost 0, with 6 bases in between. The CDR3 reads CASSEQRSTDTQYF. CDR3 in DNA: TGCGCCAGCAGTGAGCAGCGGAGCACAGATACGCAGTATTTT.

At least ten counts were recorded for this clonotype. The CDR3: CAIHKGGTRDEQFF. The CDR3 DNA reads TGTGCCATTCACAAAGGAGGGACTAGAGATGAGCAGTTCTTC. V gene TRBV10-3 combines with J gene TRBJ2-1; TRBD2 aligns across 8 bases. The J segment lost 8 bases and the V segment lost 9 bases, leaving 12 bases of the junction unmatched. The CDR3 is made up of 14 amino acids. The germline V gene has CDR1 ENHRY and CDR2 SYGVKD.

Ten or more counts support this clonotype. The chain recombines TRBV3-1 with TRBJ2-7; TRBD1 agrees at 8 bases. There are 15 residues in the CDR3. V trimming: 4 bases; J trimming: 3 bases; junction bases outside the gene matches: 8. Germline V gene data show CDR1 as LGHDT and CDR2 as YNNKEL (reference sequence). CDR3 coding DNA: TGTGCCAGCAGCCCAGGTAGGGGGACAGGCTACGAGCAGTACTTC. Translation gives CASSPGRGTGYEQYF.

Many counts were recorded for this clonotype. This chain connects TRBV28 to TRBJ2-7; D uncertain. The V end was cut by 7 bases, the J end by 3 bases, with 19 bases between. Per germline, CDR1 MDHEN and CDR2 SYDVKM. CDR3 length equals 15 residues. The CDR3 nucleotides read TGTGCCAGCACTCCTACACGGGCACTGGACTACGAGCAGTACTTC. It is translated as CASTPTRALDYEQYF.

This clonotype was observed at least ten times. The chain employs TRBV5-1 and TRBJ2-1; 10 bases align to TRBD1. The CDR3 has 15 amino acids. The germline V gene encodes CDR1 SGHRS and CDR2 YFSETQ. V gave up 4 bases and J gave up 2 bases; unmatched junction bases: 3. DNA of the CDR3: TGCGCCAGCAGCGGCGGGACAGGGGCCTACAATGAGCAGTTCTTC. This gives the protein CASSGGTGAYNEQFF.

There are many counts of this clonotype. In nucleotides, the CDR3 is TGTGCCAGCAGTGGCCCCCGGGACAGGGGTTTTTTTGGAAACACCATATATTTT. As protein: CASSGPRDRGFFGNTIYF. The chain is built from TRBV2 and TRBJ1-3, with 10 positions matching TRBD1. CDR3 length: 18 amino acids. The V gene end was trimmed by 4 bases and the J gene end by 3 bases; junction bases not matched to a gene: 12. Per the germline V gene, CDR1 is SNHLY and CDR2 is FYNNEI.

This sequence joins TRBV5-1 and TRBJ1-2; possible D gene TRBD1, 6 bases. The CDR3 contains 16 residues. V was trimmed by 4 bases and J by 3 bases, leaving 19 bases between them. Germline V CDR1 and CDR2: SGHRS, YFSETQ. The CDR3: CASSLEWDTGDYGYTF. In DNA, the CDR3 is TGCGCCAGCAGCCTGGAATGGGACACGGGCGACTATGGCTACACCTTC.

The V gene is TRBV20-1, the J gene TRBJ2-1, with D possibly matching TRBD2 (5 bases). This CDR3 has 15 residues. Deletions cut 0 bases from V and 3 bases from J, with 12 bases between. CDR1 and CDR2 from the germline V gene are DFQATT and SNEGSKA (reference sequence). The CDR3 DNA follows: TGCAGTGCTAGAGATCGTCTAGCAATCTACAATGAGCAGTTCTTC. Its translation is CSARDRLAIYNEQFF.

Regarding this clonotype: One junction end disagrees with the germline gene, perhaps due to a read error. CDR3: CTSTPVGEGNQPQHF. CDR3 DNA sequence: TGTACCAGCACCCCGGTGGGGGAGGGCAATCAGCCCCAGCATTTT. This chain uses TRBV2 with TRBJ1-5; TRBD1 is a possible D gene (5 bases). From germline, CDR1 is SNHLY and CDR2 FYNNEI. This CDR3 comprises 15 residues.

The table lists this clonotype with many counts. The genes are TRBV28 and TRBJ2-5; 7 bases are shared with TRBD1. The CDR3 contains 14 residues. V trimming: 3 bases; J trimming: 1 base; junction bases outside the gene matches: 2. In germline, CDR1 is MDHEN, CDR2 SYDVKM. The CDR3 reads CASSFRQGQETQYF. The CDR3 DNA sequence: TGTGCCAGCAGTTTTCGACAGGGCCAAGAGACCCAGTACTTC.

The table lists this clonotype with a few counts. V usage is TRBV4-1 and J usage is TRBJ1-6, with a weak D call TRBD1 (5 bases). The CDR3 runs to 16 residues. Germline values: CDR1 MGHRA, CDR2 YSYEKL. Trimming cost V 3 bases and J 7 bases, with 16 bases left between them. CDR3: CASSQGVGFGNSPLHF. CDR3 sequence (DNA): TGCGCCAGCAGCCAGGGGGTGGGGTTTGGAAATTCACCCCTCCACTTT.

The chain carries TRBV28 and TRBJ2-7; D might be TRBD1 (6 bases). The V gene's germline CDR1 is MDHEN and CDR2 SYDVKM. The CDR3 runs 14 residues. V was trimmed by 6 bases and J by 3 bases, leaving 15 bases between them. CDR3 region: CASRARDKNYEQYF. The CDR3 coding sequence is TGTGCCAGCAGGGCTCGGGACAAAAACTACGAGCAGTACTTC. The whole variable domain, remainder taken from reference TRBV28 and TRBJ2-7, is DVKVTQSSRYLVKRTGEKVFLECVQDMDHENMFWYRQDPGLGLRLIYFSYDVKMKEKGDIPEGYSVSREKKERFSLILESASTNQTSMYLCASRARDKNYEQYFGPGTRLTVT.

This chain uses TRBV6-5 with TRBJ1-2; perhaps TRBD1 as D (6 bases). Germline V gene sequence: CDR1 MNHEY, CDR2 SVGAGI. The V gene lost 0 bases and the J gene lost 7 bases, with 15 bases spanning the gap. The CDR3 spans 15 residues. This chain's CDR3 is CASSYSSTPGVGYTF. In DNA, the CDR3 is TGTGCCAGCAGTTACTCGTCCACGCCAGGGGTTGGCTACACCTTC.

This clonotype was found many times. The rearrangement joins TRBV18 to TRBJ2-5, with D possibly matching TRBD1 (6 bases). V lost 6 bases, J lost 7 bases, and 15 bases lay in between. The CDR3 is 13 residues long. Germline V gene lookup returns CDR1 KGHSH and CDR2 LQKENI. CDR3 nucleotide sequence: TGTGCCAGCTCGGAACAGGGAAGAAGGACCCAGTACTTC. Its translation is CASSEQGRRTQYF.

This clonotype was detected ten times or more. CDR3 loop: CAWTLAGGYNEQFF. CDR3 coding DNA: TGTGCCTGGACTCTAGCGGGAGGCTACAATGAGCAGTTCTTC. The V gene is TRBV30, the J gene TRBJ2-1, with 11 nucleotides matching TRBD2. V shed 4 bases, J shed 3 bases, and the junction held 2 bases outside the gene matches. The CDR3 totals 14 residues. The V gene's germline CDR1 is GTSNPN and CDR2 SVGIG (reference sequence).

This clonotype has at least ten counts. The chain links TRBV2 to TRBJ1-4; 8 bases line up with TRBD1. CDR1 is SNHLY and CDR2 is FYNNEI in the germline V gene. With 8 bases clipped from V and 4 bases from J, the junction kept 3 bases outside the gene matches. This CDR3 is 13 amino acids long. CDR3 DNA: TGTGCCAGCGACAGGGGCGTTAATGAAAAACTGTTTTTT. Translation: CASDRGVNEKLFF.

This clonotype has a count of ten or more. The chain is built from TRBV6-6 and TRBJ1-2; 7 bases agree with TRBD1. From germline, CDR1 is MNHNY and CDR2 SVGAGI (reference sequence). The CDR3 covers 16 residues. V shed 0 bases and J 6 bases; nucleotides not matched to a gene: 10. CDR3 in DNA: TGTGCCAGCAGTTACTCGAAAGGGGGCAAAAGAGATGGCTACACCTTC. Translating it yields CASSYSKGGKRDGYTF.

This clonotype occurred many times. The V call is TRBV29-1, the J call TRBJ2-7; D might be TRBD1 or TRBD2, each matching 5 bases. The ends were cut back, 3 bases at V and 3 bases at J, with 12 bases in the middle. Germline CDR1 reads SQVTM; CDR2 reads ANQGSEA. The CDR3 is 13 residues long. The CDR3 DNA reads TGCAGCGTTGAGGGGGAGTTAGGCTACGAGCAGTACTTC. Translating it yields CSVEGELGYEQYF.

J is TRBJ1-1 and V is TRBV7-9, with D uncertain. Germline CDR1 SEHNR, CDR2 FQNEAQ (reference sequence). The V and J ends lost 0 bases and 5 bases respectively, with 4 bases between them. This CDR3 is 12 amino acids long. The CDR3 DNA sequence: TGTGCCAGCAGCTTAGCGGTAACTGAAGCTTTCTTT. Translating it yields CASSLAVTEAFF.

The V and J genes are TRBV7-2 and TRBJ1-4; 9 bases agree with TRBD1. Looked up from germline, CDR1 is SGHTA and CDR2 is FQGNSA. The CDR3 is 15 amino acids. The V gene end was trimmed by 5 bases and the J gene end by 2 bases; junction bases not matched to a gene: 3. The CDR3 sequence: CASSGQGWTNEKLFF. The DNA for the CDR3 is TGTGCCAGCAGCGGACAGGGGTGGACTAATGAAAAACTGTTTTTT.

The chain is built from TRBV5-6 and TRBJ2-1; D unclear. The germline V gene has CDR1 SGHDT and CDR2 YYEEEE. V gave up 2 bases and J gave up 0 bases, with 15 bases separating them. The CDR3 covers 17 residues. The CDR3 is CASSLEITLSSYNEQFF. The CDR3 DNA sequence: TGTGCCAGCAGCTTAGAGATCACCCTGAGCTCCTACAATGAGCAGTTCTTC.

The CDR3 sequence is CASSLALAGVSYNEQFF. As DNA, the CDR3 is TGTGCCAGCAGTTTAGCGCTAGCGGGAGTATCCTACAATGAGCAGTTCTTC. V gene TRBV28 combines with J gene TRBJ2-1; TRBD2 matches at 10 bases. J was trimmed by 1 base and V by 2 bases; bases with no gene match: 5. This CDR3 comprises 17 residues. CDR1 MDHEN and CDR2 SYDVKM come from the germline V gene.

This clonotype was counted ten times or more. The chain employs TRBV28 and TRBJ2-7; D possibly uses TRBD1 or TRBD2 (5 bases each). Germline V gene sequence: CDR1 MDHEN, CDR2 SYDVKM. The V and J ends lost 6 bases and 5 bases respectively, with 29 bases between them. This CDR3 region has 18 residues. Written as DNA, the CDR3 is TGTGCCAGCAGGCGAACCGTTCGGCGGGCAGGGAGATTGAACGAGCAGTACTTC. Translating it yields CASRRTVRRAGRLNEQYF. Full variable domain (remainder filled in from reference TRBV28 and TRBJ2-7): DVKVTQSSRYLVKRTGEKVFLECVQDMDHENMFWYRQDPGLGLRLIYFSYDVKMKEKGDIPEGYSVSREKKERFSLILESASTNQTSMYLCASRRTVRRAGRLNEQYFGPGTRLTVT.

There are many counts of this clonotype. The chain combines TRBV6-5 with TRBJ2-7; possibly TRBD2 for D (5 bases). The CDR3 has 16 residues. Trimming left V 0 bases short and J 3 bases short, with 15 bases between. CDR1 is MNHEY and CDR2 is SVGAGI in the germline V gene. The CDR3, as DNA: TGTGCCAGCAGTTACTCAGGTCTAGCTGCTTACTACGAGCAGTACTTC. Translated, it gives CASSYSGLAAYYEQYF.